These 17 T cell receptor beta chains share one sample of origin, sequenced in a study of cytomegalovirus exposure and HLA in healthy donors. The PCR employed 60 Vbeta primers together with 13 Jbeta primers. Sequenced by immunoSEQ multiplex PCR; TCRdb stores in-frame clones only, minus some. The table records 150,000 or so clones, about 74% of them present only once. Sample: PBMCs. The receptor set was obtained from a male donor in good health and CMV-seronegative.

This clone has just one count. V and J are TRBV5-1 and TRBJ2-5; unclear D gene. This CDR3 is 14 amino acids long. CDR1 is SGHRS and CDR2 is YFSETQ in the germline V gene. V lost 0 bases and J 3 bases, leaving 9 bases between the germline ends. The CDR3 sequence: CASSLALGKETQYF. In DNA, the CDR3 is TGCGCCAGCAGCTTGGCCCTAGGCAAAGAGACCCAGTACTTC.

The V and J genes are TRBV6-1 and TRBJ1-2, with D uncertain. The germline V and J ends were trimmed by 4 bases and 2 bases, with 11 bases remaining between them. The CDR3 totals 14 residues. Germline values: CDR1 MNHNS, CDR2 SASEGT. The CDR3 protein is CASSVADRNYGYTF. The CDR3 DNA sequence: TGTGCCAGCAGTGTGGCAGATCGCAACTATGGCTACACCTTC.

The CDR3 protein is CASSLLAGGRTDTQYF. The CDR3, as DNA: TGCGCCAGCAGCTTGCTAGCGGGAGGTCGGACAGATACGCAGTATTTT. The V call is TRBV5-1, the J call TRBJ2-3; the match to TRBD2 covers 11 bases. The junction had 4 bases not matched to a gene; V was cut back by 1 base and J by 3 bases. CDR3 length: 16 residues. The germline V gene encodes CDR1 SGHRS and CDR2 YFSETQ.

This clone occurred a few times. The rearrangement links TRBV5-4 to TRBJ1-1, with TRBD1 identical over 9 bases. The CDR3 runs to 14 residues. With 4 bases clipped from V and 7 bases from J, the junction kept 8 bases outside the gene matches. CDR1 is SGHNT, CDR2 YYREEE, per germline (reference sequence). CDR3 bases: TGTGCCAGCAGCCTGAACAGGGGGCGCAATGAAGCTTTCTTT. As protein: CASSLNRGRNEAFF.

On this clone: Other nucleotide sequences in the sample specify the same CDR3. V and J are TRBV6-5 and TRBJ2-7; D is undetermined. CDR1 and CDR2 from the germline V gene are MNHEY and SVGAGI. The CDR3 is 15 residues long. V was cut by 6 bases and J by 0 bases, with 15 bases left in between. CDR3 nucleotide sequence: TGTGCCAGCAGCCAGACCACAGCCAGCTCCTACGAGCAGTACTTC. This codes for CASSQTTASSYEQYF.

The V gene is TRBV5-1, the J gene TRBJ1-3; a weak D match, TRBD1 (6 bases). Germline CDR1 SGHRS, CDR2 YFSETQ. CDR3 length: 15 residues. The V end lost 3 bases, the J end lost 0 bases, and 10 bases lay between the germline ends. CDR3 in DNA: TGCGCCAGCAGCTCAGGACAGAGCTCTGGAAACACCATATATTTT. It yields the protein CASSSGQSSGNTIYF.

The chain carries TRBV7-2 and TRBJ2-1, with D maybe TRBD2 (6 bases). Trimming removed 2 bases at V and 2 bases at J, with 10 bases between. Germline V gene data show CDR1 as SGHTA and CDR2 as FQGNSA. The length of the CDR3 is 15 residues. The CDR3 reads CASSLLGGTYNEQFF. CDR3 nucleotides: TGTGCCAGCAGCTTACTGGGAGGAACCTACAATGAGCAGTTCTTC.

This clone occurred once. The rearrangement uses TRBV7-8 and TRBJ2-7; D possibly corresponds to TRBD1 (5 bases). The CDR3 loop spans 14 amino acids. V shed 1 base and J shed 1 base, with 8 bases lying between them. The V gene's germline CDR1 is SGHVS and CDR2 FQNEAQ. CDR3 amino acids: CASSLGAGSYEQYF. CDR3 in DNA: TGTGCCAGCAGCTTAGGGGCAGGGTCCTACGAGCAGTACTTC.

V is TRBV7-9 and J is TRBJ2-4; TRBD1 is a possible D gene (6 bases). Germline V gene data show CDR1 as SEHNR and CDR2 as FQNEAQ (reference sequence). The CDR3 totals 15 residues. Between the trimmed V and J ends, which lost 5 bases and 6 bases, there was a span of 17 bases. CDR3 coding DNA: TGTGCCAGCAGCGACGGACAGACTCGCAGAAACATTCAGTACTTC. Amino acid sequence: CASSDGQTRRNIQYF.

This clone was counted between two and nine times. CDR3 residues: CASSLEAGLLGYEQYF. CDR3 DNA sequence: TGCGCCAGCAGCTTGGAAGCGGGCCTGCTGGGCTACGAGCAGTACTTC. The chain is built from TRBV5-1 and TRBJ2-7, with D perhaps matching TRBD2 (6 bases). This CDR3 spans 16 amino acids. Germline V gene lookup returns CDR1 SGHRS and CDR2 YFSETQ. V was cut by 0 bases and J by 3 bases, with 16 bases left in between. The whole variable domain, filled in from reference TRBV5-1 and TRBJ2-7, reads KAGVTQTPRYLIKTRGQQVTLSCSPISGHRSVSWYQQTPGQGLQFLFEYFSETQRNKGNFPGRFSGRQFSNSRSEMNVSTLELGDSALYLCASSLEAGLLGYEQYFGPGTRLTVT.

The V call is TRBV5-5, the J call TRBJ1-2; the D is unclear. The germline V and J ends were trimmed by 3 bases and 2 bases, with 20 bases remaining between them. Germline V gives CDR1 SGHKS, CDR2 YYEKEE (reference sequence). The CDR3 has 17 residues. The CDR3 reads CASSYRDSQILNYGYTF. The CDR3 DNA follows: TGTGCCAGCAGCTACCGGGATAGTCAAATCCTAAACTATGGCTACACCTTC.

This rearrangement joins TRBV21-1 to TRBJ2-7; the D call in the table, TRBD1, was not verified against the DNA. TRBV21-1 is a documented pseudogene. The CDR3 runs 14 residues. In nucleotides, the CDR3 is TGTGCCAGCAGCAACCGACAGCGCCCCTACGAGCAGTACTTC. Translation gives CASSNRQRPYEQYF.

This clone was seen only a few times. The V call is TRBV4-3, the J call TRBJ2-2; D is possibly TRBD2 (6 bases). Germline V gene sequence: CDR1 LGHNA, CDR2 YSLEER. CDR3 size: 14 residues. V was shortened by 6 bases and J by 5 bases, with 13 bases between the two germline ends. CDR3 loop: CASRSGLSTGELFF. In nucleotides, the CDR3 is TGCGCCAGCAGGTCGGGACTGTCAACCGGGGAGCTGTTTTTT.

The V gene is TRBV6-6, the J gene TRBJ2-7; the match to TRBD1 covers 7 bases. The CDR3 is made up of 14 amino acids. Germline CDR1 reads MNHNY; CDR2 reads SVGAGI (reference sequence). The junction had 9 bases not matched to a gene; V was cut back by 7 bases and J by 3 bases. The CDR3 coding sequence is TGTGCCAGCAAACAGGGGAGCGGAGGCTACGAGCAGTACTTC. Translating gives CASKQGSGGYEQYF.

This chain uses TRBV9 with TRBJ2-1, with no clear D. Germline V gene lookup returns CDR1 SGDLS and CDR2 YYNGEE. This CDR3 is built from 15 residues. Trimming cost V 5 bases and J 4 bases, with 16 bases left between them. CDR3 DNA sequence: TGTGCCAGCAGTTATACCACACACCATTACAATGAGCAGTTCTTC. This encodes CASSYTTHHYNEQFF.

The chain carries TRBV4-3 and TRBJ2-5, with 8 bases identical to TRBD1. Germline V CDR1 and CDR2: LGHNA, YSLEER. Trimming removed 1 base from V and 5 bases from J; junction bases left unmatched: 9. The CDR3 covers 16 residues. In DNA, the CDR3 is TGCGCCAGCAGCCAAGTCCGACAGGGGATGGGTGAGACCCAGTACTTC. Its translation is CASSQVRQGMGETQYF.

Worth noting for this clone: A junction end diverges from the germline sequence, so it may reflect a read error. V and J are TRBV18 and TRBJ2-7; D might be TRBD1 (6 bases). Germline assignment: CDR1 KGHSH and CDR2 LQKENI. CDR3 length: 15 residues. CDR3 coding DNA: TGTGCCTTACGGACAAGCACAGGGAACTCCTGCGAGCAGTACTTC. Protein: CALRTSTGNSCEQYF. Full variable domain (outside the CDR3, taken from reference TRBV18 and TRBJ2-7): NAGVMQNPRHLVRRRGQEARLRCSPMKGHSHVYWYRQLPEEGLKFMVYLQKENIIDESGMPKERFSAEFPKEGPSILRIQQVVRGDSAAYFCALRTSTGNSCEQYFGPGTRLTVT.